These T cell receptor beta chains were read from a single sample in a study of beta chain features in type 1 diabetes. Assay: immunoSEQ multiplex PCR; the TCRdb copy retains only in-frame clones and omits some. Of a few hundred thousand clones listed, approximately 15% were seen once; the top ten hold more than 6.5%. The sequencing sample was made of central memory CD4+ T cells from blood. The receptors shown here come from a man younger than 45 in good health. Each CDR3 is given with its conserved first and last residue. The D gene is left open where the match is weak. For some rows the clone size is stated as once, few or many, or as a class when expanded; others skip it.

size: few
V: TRBV6-1
J: TRBJ2-1
D: TRBD2
DNA: TGTGCCAGCAATATAGCGGGCCGGCAGTTCTTC
CDR3: CASNIAGRQFF

size: few
V: TRBV11-2
J: TRBJ1-1
D: NA
DNA: TGTGCCAGCAGCTTAGGGATGAACACTGAAGCTTTCTTT
CDR3: CASSLGMNTEAFF

size: few
V: TRBV5-1
J: TRBJ1-1
D: NA
DNA: TGCGCCAGCAGCTTGTCGGCTGCGAACACTGAAGCTTTCTTT
CDR3: CASSLSAANTEAFF

size: NA
V: TRBV7-6
J: TRBJ2-2
D: TRBD1
DNA: TGTGCCAGCAGCTTATTAAGTCGGAACAGGGGGACCGGGGAGCTGTTTTTT
CDR3: CASSLLSRNRGTGELFF

size: NA
V: TRBV6-5
J: TRBJ2-5
D: NA
DNA: TGTGCCAGCACCCAATTCGGGGAGACCCAGTACTTC
CDR3: CASTQFGETQYF

size: NA
V: TRBV27
J: TRBJ2-2
D: TRBD1
DNA: TGTGCCAGCAGTTTTATCAACAGGGGGCAAGGCGGGGAGCTGTTTTTT
CDR3: CASSFINRGQGGELFF

size: NA
V: TRBV5-4
J: TRBJ2-3
D: NA
DNA: TGTGCCAGCACCCATTATATCACAGATACGCAGTATTTT
CDR3: CASTHYITDTQYF

size: many
V: TRBV11-2
J: TRBJ1-6
D: NA
DNA: TGTGCCAGCAGCTTAACCCCCTCAAATTCACCCCTCCACTTT
CDR3: CASSLTPSNSPLHF

size: NA
V: TRBV2
J: TRBJ1-1
D: TRBD1
DNA: TGTGCCAGCAGGGGACAGGGCCCCAACACTGAAGCTTTCTTT
CDR3: CASRGQGPNTEAFF

size: few
V: TRBV5-1
J: TRBJ2-1
D: NA
DNA: TGCGCCAGCAGCTTGGGCCTTTACAATGAGCAGTTCTTC
CDR3: CASSLGLYNEQFF

size: few
V: TRBV9
J: TRBJ2-7
D: TRBD1
DNA: TGTGCCAGCAGCGTACTAGGGGACAGCTCCTACGAGCAGTACTTC
CDR3: CASSVLGDSSYEQYF

size: few
V: TRBV6-1
J: TRBJ2-4
D: TRBD1
DNA: TGTGCCAGCAGTTTTGGGACAGGGGCCAAAAACATTCAGTACTTC
CDR3: CASSFGTGAKNIQYF

size: NA
V: TRBV5-1
J: TRBJ2-1
D: TRBD2
DNA: TGCGCCAGCAGCTTGAGGACCCAGCGGGGAGACAATGAGCAGTTCTTC
CDR3: CASSLRTQRGDNEQFF

size: few
V: TRBV18
J: TRBJ1-2
D: NA
DNA: TGTGCCAGCTCACGTGAAAAAGGGGGGTCCTATGGCTACACCTTC
CDR3: CASSREKGGSYGYTF

size: NA
V: TRBV5-6
J: TRBJ1-4
D: NA
DNA: TGTGCCAGCAGCTTGGTCCAAGGTGAAAAACTGTTTTTT
CDR3: CASSLVQGEKLFF

size: many
V: TRBV19
J: TRBJ2-2
D: TRBD1
DNA: TGTGCCAGTAGCAAAACGACAGGGGTGCTGGACACCGGGGAGCTGTTTTTT
CDR3: CASSKTTGVLDTGELFF

size: NA
V: TRBV19
J: TRBJ1-3
D: NA
DNA: TGTGCCAGTAGGTTCGGCAGTTTAAACTCTGGAAACACCATATATTTT
CDR3: CASRFGSLNSGNTIYF

size: NA
V: TRBV4-1
J: TRBJ2-6
D: TRBD1
DNA: TGCGCCAGCAGCCAAGATCCCCGACAGGGAATACCCTCTGGGGCCAACGTCCTGACTTTC
CDR3: CASSQDPRQGIPSGANVLTF

size: few
V: TRBV6-1
J: TRBJ1-5
D: TRBD1
DNA: TGTGCCAGCCGAGGGACAGGGAGAAGTCAGCCCCAGCATTTT
CDR3: CASRGTGRSQPQHF

size: once
V: TRBV19
J: TRBJ1-5
D: NA
DNA: TGTGCCAGTACCATTCCTGGGGGGCCCCAGCATTTT
CDR3: CASTIPGGPQHF

size: NA
V: TRBV6-1
J: TRBJ2-7
D: NA
DNA: TGTGCCAGCAGTGAAACCTGGGACATCTCCTACGAGCAGTACTTC
CDR3: CASSETWDISYEQYF

size: few
V: TRBV30
J: TRBJ1-1
D: NA
DNA: TGTGCCTGGAGTCGCTGGGGATTGAACACTGAAGCTTTCTTT
CDR3: CAWSRWGLNTEAFF

size: many
V: TRBV7-2
J: TRBJ2-1
D: NA
DNA: TGTGCCAGCAGCTTAGGCCTAGCCGGCTACAATGAGCAGTTCTTC
CDR3: CASSLGLAGYNEQFF

size: NA
V: TRBV7-2
J: TRBJ1-1
D: NA
DNA: TGTGCCAGCAGCTTAGATAGGGGGAACGCTTTCTTT
CDR3: CASSLDRGNAFF

size: many
V: TRBV19
J: TRBJ1-4
D: NA
DNA: TGTGCCAGTAGTATTCGTCAGGGTCGTCTGTTTTTT
CDR3: CASSIRQGRLFF

size: NA
V: TRBV5-1
J: TRBJ2-5
D: NA
DNA: TGCGCCAGCAGCTTGTGGAGTGGCGGCCAAGAGACCCAGTACTTC
CDR3: CASSLWSGGQETQYF

size: few
V: TRBV5-1
J: TRBJ2-5
D: NA
DNA: TGCGCCAGCAGCTTGGGGAAACGGGGGGAGACCCAGTACTTC
CDR3: CASSLGKRGETQYF

size: few
V: TRBV11-1
J: TRBJ2-6
D: NA
DNA: TGTGCCAGCAGCTTATATGGGGCCAACGTCCTGACTTTC
CDR3: CASSLYGANVLTF

size: NA
V: TRBV27
J: TRBJ2-3
D: NA
DNA: TGTGCCAGCAGTTTCCCCCTTGTCGGTACGCAGTATTTT
CDR3: CASSFPLVGTQYF

size: NA
V: TRBV5-1
J: TRBJ1-1
D: TRBD1
DNA: TGCGCCAGCAGCGCCACAGGGGCGAACACTGAAGCTTTCTTT
CDR3: CASSATGANTEAFF

size: NA
V: TRBV5-1
J: TRBJ2-5
D: TRBD1
DNA: TGCGCCAGCAGCCCGGGGACAGGGGTAGAGACCCAGTACTTC
CDR3: CASSPGTGVETQYF

size: few
V: TRBV10-3
J: TRBJ2-1
D: NA
DNA: TGTGCCATCAGCGTACTCGAGGAGCAGTTCTTC
CDR3: CAISVLEEQFF

size: many
V: TRBV9
J: TRBJ2-3
D: TRBD2
DNA: TGTGCCAGCAGCGTAGCGGGGGGGCCGGTAGATACGCAGTATTTT
CDR3: CASSVAGGPVDTQYF